These T cell receptor beta chains were read from a single sample in a study of response to subunit inactivated influenza vaccine. TCRdb reanalysed the RT-PCR reads using MiXCR and keeps one entry per CDR3 protein. The sample has some 180,000 distinct CDR3 sequences, around 9% seen once. The specimen comprised non-naive T cells sorted from PBMCs, sampled on the day of vaccination. Every receptor here comes from a man between 45 and 60 years old who received an inactivated influenza vaccine. CDR3s include the opening cysteine and the closing phenylalanine or tryptophan. D genes are given only for firm matches. Size is stated for part of the rows, as once, few or many counts, or as a class when the clone is expanded.

V gene,J gene,clone size,D gene,CDR3 protein,CDR3 DNA
TRBV11-1,TRBJ1-2,few,-,CASSLGEVGYTF,TGTGCCAGCAGCCTTGGGGAGGTCGGCTACACCTTC
TRBV2,TRBJ1-2,-,-,CASSVWGDANYGYTF,TGTGCCAGCAGTGTATGGGGGGATGCTAACTATGGCTACACCTTC
TRBV11-2,TRBJ2-1,many,-,CASSPLARSSYNEQFF,TGTGCCAGCAGCCCTCTAGCGAGGAGCTCCTACAATGAGCAGTTCTTC
TRBV3-1,TRBJ2-5,-,-,CASSPRTAGETQYF,TGTGCCAGCAGCCCAAGGACAGCGGGAGAGACCCAGTACTTC
TRBV4-1,TRBJ2-5,once,-,CASGPRHTYQETQYF,TGTGCCAGCGGCCCTCGGCACACGTACCAAGAGACCCAGTACTTC
TRBV6-5,TRBJ2-4,-,TRBD2,CASSYDIGGAKNIQYF,TGTGCCAGCAGTTACGATATCGGGGGGGCCAAAAACATTCAGTACTTC
TRBV28,TRBJ1-1,few,-,CASSLTVMNTEAFF,TGTGCCAGCAGTTTGACAGTAATGAACACTGAAGCTTTCTTT
TRBV9,TRBJ1-2,-,-,CASSVETSGSNYGYTF,TGTGCCAGCAGCGTGGAAACCTCGGGGAGTAACTATGGCTACACCTTC
TRBV7-2,TRBJ2-7,-,TRBD1,CASSFYYRGEYEQYF,TGTGCCAGCAGCTTTTATTACAGGGGTGAATACGAGCAGTACTTC
TRBV5-1,TRBJ2-7,-,-,CASSLVPRAAEPTYEQYF,TGCGCCAGCAGCTTAGTTCCCAGGGCGGCAGAGCCTACCTACGAGCAGTACTTC
TRBV6-2/TRBV6-3,TRBJ2-4,few,TRBD2,CASSYDVAGVELAKNIQYF,TGTGCCAGCAGTTACGATGTAGCGGGAGTTGAGCTAGCCAAAAACATTCAGTACTTC
TRBV12-3/TRBV12-4,TRBJ2-7,many,TRBD2,CASSLAGGVSYEQYF,TGTGCCAGCAGTCTAGCGGGAGGGGTCTCCTACGAGCAGTACTTC
TRBV20-1,TRBJ2-3,many,-,CSASWASTDTQYF,TGCAGTGCCTCATGGGCTAGCACAGATACGCAGTATTTT
TRBV19,TRBJ1-1,few,-,CASSMPGHVNTEAFF,TGTGCCAGTAGTATGCCGGGACATGTGAACACTGAAGCTTTCTTT
TRBV3-1,TRBJ1-6,-,TRBD1,CASSRSTGANSPLHF,TGTGCCAGCAGCCGCTCGACAGGGGCCAATTCACCCCTCCACTTT
TRBV15,TRBJ2-7,-,-,CATSRDTGWSYEQYF,TGTGCCACCAGCAGAGATACAGGGTGGTCCTACGAGCAGTACTTC
TRBV6-1,TRBJ2-5,-,-,CASSETLRETQYF,TGTGCCAGCAGTGAAACCCTACGAGAGACCCAGTACTTC
TRBV4-2,TRBJ2-1,many,-,CASSQDPTASSYNEQFF,TGTGCCAGCAGCCAAGACCCGACGGCTAGCTCCTACAATGAGCAGTTCTTC
TRBV3-1,TRBJ2-1,-,-,CASSLKWNNNEQFF,TGTGCCAGCAGCCTAAAGTGGAATAACAATGAGCAGTTCTTC
TRBV20-1,TRBJ2-1,few,-,CSAQVDSENEQFF,TGCAGTGCCCAAGTGGACAGCGAAAATGAGCAGTTCTTC
TRBV30,TRBJ2-3,-,-,CAWSVGGVSTDTQYF,TGTGCCTGGAGTGTAGGCGGGGTTAGCACAGATACGCAGTATTTT
TRBV7-9,TRBJ2-3,many,-,CASRSGTRTDTQYF,TGTGCCAGCAGATCCGGGACTCGCACAGATACGCAGTATTTT
TRBV20-1,TRBJ2-1,many,TRBD1,CSASLEGTGGSLNEQFF,TGCAGTGCTAGCCTGGAGGGAACAGGGGGCTCCCTTAATGAGCAGTTCTTC
TRBV20-1,TRBJ2-7,-,TRBD2,CSGQPPSSGSGRHEQYF,TGCAGTGGTCAACCCCCGTCTAGCGGGAGCGGTAGGCACGAGCAGTACTTC
TRBV6-1,TRBJ2-7,-,TRBD1,CASRKDRGSYEQYF,TGTGCCAGCAGAAAGGACAGGGGGTCCTACGAGCAGTACTTC
TRBV5-1,TRBJ1-2,many,-,CASSLGGSGGYTF,TGCGCCAGCAGCTTGGGGGGATCTGGCGGCTACACCTTC
TRBV11-3,TRBJ2-2,many,-,CASSLGTFTGELFF,TGTGCCAGCAGCTTAGGGACTTTCACCGGGGAGCTGTTTTTT
TRBV20-1,TRBJ2-7,-,-,CSAPSKGPPYEQYF,TGCAGTGCGCCCAGCAAAGGCCCCCCCTACGAGCAGTACTTC
TRBV5-1,TRBJ2-5,many,-,CASSLGMLAGQQETQYF,TGCGCCAGCAGCTTGGGGATGCTCGCGGGCCAACAAGAGACCCAGTACTTC
TRBV20-1,TRBJ2-1,-,TRBD2,CSARKTSAQFYNEQFF,TGCAGTGCTAGAAAGACTAGCGCGCAGTTCTACAATGAGCAGTTCTTC